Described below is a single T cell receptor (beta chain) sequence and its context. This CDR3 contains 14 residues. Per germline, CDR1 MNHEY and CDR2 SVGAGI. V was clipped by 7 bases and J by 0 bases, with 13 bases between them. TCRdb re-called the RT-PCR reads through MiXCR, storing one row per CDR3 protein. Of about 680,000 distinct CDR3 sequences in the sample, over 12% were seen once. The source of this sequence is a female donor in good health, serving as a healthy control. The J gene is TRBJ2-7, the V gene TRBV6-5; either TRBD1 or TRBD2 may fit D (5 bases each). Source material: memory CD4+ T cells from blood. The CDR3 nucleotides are TGTGCCAGCATTTATGGGGGAGCCTCCTACGAGCAGTACTTC. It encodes CASIYGGASYEQYF.